Detailed here is one T cell receptor (beta chain). Antigen unknown. The data derive from a study of cytomegalovirus exposure and HLA in healthy donors. Study-level points and caveats: Data from an earlier analysis indicated that most TCR beta V segments were productive either about 87% or about 30% of the time. Fewer N-insertions (relative to the roughly 700-donor mean) were reportedly seen in an Asian-associated ancestry cluster in a later analysis.

The study ran its PCR with 60 Vbeta and 13 Jbeta primers. Authors' analysis steps: Later analysis identified some 80 million unique TCR beta chains, 9 million to 12 million shared. The repertoire was sequenced with immunoSEQ multiplex PCR; TCRdb's copy has only in-frame clones and lacks some. V, J and clone size were drawn from that table, and D and trimming were deduced from the DNA. The table includes approximately 160,000 clones, 77% detected once. The trim removed 5 bases at V and 5 bases at J, leaving 7 bases unmatched. CDR3 length: 16 residues. CDR1 is SGHAT and CDR2 is FQNNGV in the germline V gene.

The receptor was derived from a woman aged 25 to 45 in good health and CMV-seropositive. The sequenced sample consisted of PBMCs. This chain joins TRBV11-2 and TRBJ2-3; 13 bases fit TRBD2. The CDR3 DNA follows: TGTGCCAGCAGCACCCGGACTAGCGGGAGAGGAGATACGCAGTATTTT. As protein: CASSTRTSGRGDTQYF.